This T cell receptor beta chain was identified in a study of blood T cell repertoires in COVID-19. Looking at the study overall: There were acute and convalescent COVID-19 samples, and they came from the United States, Italy and Spain. Sources were T cells, B-cell-depleted T cells, or PBMCs; the material itself was cDNA or gDNA.

Per the study methods: Amplification with reference gene primers provided the estimates of nucleated cell counts. The method was immunoSEQ multiplex PCR; TCRdb's version includes in-frame clones alone and lacks a portion of them. That table furnishes V, J and clone size, whereas the DNA furnished D and trimming. The table lists approximately 160,000 clones, 84% of them singletons. The source of this sequence is a woman aged 80 or over with acute or convalescent COVID-19. The sequenced sample consisted of peripheral blood.

The CDR3 spells CASSPRTSGSTGELFF. The CDR3 DNA is TGTGCCAGCAGCCCGAGGACTAGCGGAAGCACCGGGGAGCTGTTTTTT. The chain recombines TRBV9 with TRBJ2-2; 10 bases line up with TRBD2. CDR3 size: 16 residues. Germline V gene lookup returns CDR1 SGDLS and CDR2 YYNGEE. V lost 4 bases and J lost 4; bases outside the gene matches: 7.